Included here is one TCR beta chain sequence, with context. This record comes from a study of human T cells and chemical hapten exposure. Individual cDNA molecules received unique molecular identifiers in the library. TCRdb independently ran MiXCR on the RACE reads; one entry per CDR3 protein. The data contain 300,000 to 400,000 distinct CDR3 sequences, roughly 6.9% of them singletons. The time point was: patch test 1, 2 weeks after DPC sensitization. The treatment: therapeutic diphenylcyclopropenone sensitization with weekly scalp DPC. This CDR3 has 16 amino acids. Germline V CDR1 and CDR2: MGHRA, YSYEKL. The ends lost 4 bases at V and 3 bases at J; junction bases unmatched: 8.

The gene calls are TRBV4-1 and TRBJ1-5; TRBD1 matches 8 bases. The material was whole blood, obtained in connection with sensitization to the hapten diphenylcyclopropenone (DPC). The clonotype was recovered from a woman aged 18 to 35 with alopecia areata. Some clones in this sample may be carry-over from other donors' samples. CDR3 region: CASSRIQGEVNQPQHF. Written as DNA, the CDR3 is TGCGCCAGCAGCCGGATACAGGGGGAGGTCAATCAGCCCCAGCATTTT.